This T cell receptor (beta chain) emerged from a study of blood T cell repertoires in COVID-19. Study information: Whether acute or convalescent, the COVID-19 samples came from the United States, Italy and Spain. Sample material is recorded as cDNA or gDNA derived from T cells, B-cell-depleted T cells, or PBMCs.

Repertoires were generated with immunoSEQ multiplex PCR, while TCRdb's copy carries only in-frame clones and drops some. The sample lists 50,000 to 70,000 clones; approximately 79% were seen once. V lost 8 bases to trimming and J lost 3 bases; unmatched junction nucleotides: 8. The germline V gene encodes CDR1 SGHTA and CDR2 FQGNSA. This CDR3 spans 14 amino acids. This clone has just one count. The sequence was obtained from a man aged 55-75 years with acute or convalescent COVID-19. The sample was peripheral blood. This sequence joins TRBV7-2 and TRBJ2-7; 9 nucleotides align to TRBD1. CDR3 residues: CASGMWTGDYEQYF. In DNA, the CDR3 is TGTGCCAGCGGAATGTGGACAGGGGACTACGAGCAGTACTTC.